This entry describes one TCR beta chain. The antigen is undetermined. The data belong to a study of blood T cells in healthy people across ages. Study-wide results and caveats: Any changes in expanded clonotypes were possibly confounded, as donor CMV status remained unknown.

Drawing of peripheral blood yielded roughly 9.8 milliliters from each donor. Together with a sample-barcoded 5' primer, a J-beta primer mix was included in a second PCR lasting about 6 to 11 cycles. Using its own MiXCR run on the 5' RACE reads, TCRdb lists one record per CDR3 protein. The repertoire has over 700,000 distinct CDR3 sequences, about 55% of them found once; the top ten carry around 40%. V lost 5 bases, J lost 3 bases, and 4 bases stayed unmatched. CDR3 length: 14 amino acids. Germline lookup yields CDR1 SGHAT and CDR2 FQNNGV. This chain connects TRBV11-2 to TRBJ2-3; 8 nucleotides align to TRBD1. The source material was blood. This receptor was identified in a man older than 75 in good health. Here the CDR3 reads CASSKTGVTDTQYF. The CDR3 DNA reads TGTGCCAGCAGCAAGACAGGGGTGACAGATACGCAGTATTTT.